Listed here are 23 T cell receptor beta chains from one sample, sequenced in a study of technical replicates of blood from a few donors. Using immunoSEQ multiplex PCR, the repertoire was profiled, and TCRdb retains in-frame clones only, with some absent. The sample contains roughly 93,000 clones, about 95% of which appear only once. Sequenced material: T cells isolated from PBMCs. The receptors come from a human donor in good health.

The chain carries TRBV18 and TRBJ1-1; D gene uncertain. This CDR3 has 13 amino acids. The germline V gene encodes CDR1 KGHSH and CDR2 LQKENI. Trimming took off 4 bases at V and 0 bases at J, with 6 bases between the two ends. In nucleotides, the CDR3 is TGTGCCAGCTCACTAGATATGAACACTGAAGCTTTCTTT. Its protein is CASSLDMNTEAFF. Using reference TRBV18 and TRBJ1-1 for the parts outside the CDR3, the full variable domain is NAGVMQNPRHLVRRRGQEARLRCSPMKGHSHVYWYRQLPEEGLKFMVYLQKENIIDESGMPKERFSAEFPKEGPSILRIQQVVRGDSAAYFCASSLDMNTEAFFGQGTRLTVV.

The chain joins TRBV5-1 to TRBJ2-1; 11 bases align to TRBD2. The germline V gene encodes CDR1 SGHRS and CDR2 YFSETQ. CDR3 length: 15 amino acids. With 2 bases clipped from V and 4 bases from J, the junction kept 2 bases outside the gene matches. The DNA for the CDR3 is TGCGCCAGCAGCTTTAGCGGGGGGGCTTACAATGAGCAGTTCTTC. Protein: CASSFSGGAYNEQFF.

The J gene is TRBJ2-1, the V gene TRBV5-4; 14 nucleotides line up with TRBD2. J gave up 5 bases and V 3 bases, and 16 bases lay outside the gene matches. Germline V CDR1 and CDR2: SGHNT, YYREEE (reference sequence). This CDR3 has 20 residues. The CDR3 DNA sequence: TGTGCCAGCAGCTCGGGACTAGCGGGGGAGAAAGTTTGGGGAAACAATGAGCAGTTCTTC. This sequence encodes CASSSGLAGEKVWGNNEQFF.

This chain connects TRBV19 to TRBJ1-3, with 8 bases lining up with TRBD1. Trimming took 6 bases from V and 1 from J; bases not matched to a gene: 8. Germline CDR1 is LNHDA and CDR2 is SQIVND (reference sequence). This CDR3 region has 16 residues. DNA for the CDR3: TGTGCCAGTAGAAGGACAGGGAGGAATTCTGGAAACACCATATATTTT. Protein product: CASRRTGRNSGNTIYF.

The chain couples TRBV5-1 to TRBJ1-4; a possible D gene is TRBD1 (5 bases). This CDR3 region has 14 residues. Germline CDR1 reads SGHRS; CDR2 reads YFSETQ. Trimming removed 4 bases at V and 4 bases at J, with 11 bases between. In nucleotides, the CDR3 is TGCGCCAGCAGCGTAGGGACTGATAATGAAAAACTGTTTTTT. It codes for CASSVGTDNEKLFF. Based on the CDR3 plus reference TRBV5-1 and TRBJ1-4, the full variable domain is KAGVTQTPRYLIKTRGQQVTLSCSPISGHRSVSWYQQTPGQGLQFLFEYFSETQRNKGNFPGRFSGRQFSNSRSEMNVSTLELGDSALYLCASSVGTDNEKLFFGSGTQLSVL.

CDR3 bases: TGTGCCAGCAGCTCCCGCTACGAGCAGTACTTC. Translating gives CASSSRYEQYF. The chain combines TRBV5-6 with TRBJ2-7; D not resolved. CDR1 SGHDT and CDR2 YYEEEE come from the germline V gene. This CDR3 has 11 residues. V was trimmed by 3 bases and J by 3 bases, leaving 4 bases between them.

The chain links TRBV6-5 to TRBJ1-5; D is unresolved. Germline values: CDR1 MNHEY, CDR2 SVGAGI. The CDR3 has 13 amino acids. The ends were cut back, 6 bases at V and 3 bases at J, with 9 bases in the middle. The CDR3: CASRVQYNQPQHF. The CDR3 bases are TGTGCCAGCAGAGTCCAGTACAATCAGCCCCAGCATTTT.

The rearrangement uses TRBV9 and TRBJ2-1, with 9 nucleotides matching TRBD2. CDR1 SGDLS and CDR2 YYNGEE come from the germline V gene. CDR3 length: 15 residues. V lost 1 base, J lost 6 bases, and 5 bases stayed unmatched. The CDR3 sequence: CASSVWDSGSNEQFF. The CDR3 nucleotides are TGTGCCAGCAGCGTATGGGATAGCGGGAGCAATGAGCAGTTCTTC.

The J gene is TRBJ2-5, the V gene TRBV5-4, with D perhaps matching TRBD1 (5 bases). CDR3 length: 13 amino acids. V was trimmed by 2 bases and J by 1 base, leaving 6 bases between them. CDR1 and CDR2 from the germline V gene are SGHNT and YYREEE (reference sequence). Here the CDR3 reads CASSFDSQETQYF. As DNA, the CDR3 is TGTGCCAGCAGCTTCGACAGCCAAGAGACCCAGTACTTC.

CDR3 nucleotides: TGCGCCAGCAACACAGGGGGCGCCAAGGACGGGGAGCTGTTTTTT. This sequence encodes CASNTGGAKDGELFF. This chain uses TRBV5-1 with TRBJ2-2; 9 bases line up with TRBD1. J gave up 7 bases and V 6 bases, and 10 bases lay outside the gene matches. Per the germline V gene, CDR1 is SGHRS and CDR2 is YFSETQ. CDR3 length: 15 amino acids.

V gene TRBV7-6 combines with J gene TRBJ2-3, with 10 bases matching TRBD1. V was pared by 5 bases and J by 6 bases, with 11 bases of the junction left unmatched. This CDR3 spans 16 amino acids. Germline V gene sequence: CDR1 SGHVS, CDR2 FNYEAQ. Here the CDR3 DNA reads TGTGCCAGCAGCACAACCTTGACAGGGGGCAAGGATACGCAGTATTTT. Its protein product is CASSTTLTGGKDTQYF.

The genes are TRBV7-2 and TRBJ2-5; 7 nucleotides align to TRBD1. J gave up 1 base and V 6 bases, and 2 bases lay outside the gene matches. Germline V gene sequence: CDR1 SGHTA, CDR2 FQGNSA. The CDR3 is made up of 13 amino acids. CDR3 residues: CASSGTAQETQYF. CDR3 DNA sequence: TGTGCCAGCAGTGGGACAGCCCAAGAGACCCAGTACTTC. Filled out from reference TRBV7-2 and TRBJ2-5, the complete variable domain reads GAGVSQSPSNKVTEKGKDVELRCDPISGHTALYWYRQSLGQGLEFLIYFQGNSAPDKSGLPSDRFSAERTGGSVSTLTIQRTQQEDSAVYLCASSGTAQETQYFGPGTRLLVL.

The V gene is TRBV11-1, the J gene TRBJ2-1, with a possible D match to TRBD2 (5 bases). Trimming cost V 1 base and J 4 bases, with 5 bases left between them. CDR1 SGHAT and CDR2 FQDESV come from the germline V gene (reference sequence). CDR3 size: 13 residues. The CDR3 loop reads CASSLERYNEQFF. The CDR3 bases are TGTGCCAGCAGCTTAGAGCGGTACAATGAGCAGTTCTTC.

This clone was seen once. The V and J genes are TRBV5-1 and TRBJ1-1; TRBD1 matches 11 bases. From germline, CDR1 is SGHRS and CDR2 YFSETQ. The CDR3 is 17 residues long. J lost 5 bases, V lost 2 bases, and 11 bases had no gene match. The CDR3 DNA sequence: TGCGCCAGCAGCTTCCGGGACAGGGGGGCGTCGGGGACTGAAGCTTTCTTT. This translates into CASSFRDRGASGTEAFF. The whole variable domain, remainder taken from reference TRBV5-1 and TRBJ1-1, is KAGVTQTPRYLIKTRGQQVTLSCSPISGHRSVSWYQQTPGQGLQFLFEYFSETQRNKGNFPGRFSGRQFSNSRSEMNVSTLELGDSALYLCASSFRDRGASGTEAFFGQGTRLTVV.

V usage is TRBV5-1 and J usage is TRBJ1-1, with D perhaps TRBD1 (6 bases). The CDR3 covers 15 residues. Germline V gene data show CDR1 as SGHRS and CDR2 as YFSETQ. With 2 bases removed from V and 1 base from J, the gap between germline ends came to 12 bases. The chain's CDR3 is CASSFQDRQNTEAFF. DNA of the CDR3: TGCGCCAGCAGCTTCCAGGACAGACAGAACACTGAAGCTTTCTTT.

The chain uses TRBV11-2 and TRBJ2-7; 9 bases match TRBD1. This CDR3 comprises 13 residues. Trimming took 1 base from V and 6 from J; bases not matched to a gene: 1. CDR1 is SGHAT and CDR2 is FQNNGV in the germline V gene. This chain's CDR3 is CASSLGTGAEQYF. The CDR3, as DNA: TGTGCCAGCAGCTTAGGGACAGGGGCCGAGCAGTACTTC.

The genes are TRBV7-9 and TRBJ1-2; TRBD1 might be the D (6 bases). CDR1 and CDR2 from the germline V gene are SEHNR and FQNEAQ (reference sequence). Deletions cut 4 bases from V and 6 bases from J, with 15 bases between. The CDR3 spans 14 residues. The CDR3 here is CASSSPTGLDGYTF. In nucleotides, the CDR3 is TGTGCCAGCAGCTCGCCCACAGGGTTGGATGGCTACACCTTC.

The DNA for the CDR3 is TGTGCCAGCAGCCCCTTTGGGGCTAGAGACAATGAGCAGTTCTTC. Amino acids: CASSPFGARDNEQFF. The chain joins TRBV5-6 to TRBJ2-1; tentative D call: TRBD1 (5 bases). Germline CDR1 reads SGHDT; CDR2 reads YYEEEE. This CDR3 comprises 15 residues. Trimming left V 4 bases short and J 5 bases short, with 16 bases between.

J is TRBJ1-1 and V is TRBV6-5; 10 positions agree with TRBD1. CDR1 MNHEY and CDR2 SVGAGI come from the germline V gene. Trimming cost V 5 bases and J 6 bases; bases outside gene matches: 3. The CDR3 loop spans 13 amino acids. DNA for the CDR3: TGTGCCAGCAGTCCCGGGACAGGGGCTGAAGCTTTCTTT. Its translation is CASSPGTGAEAFF.

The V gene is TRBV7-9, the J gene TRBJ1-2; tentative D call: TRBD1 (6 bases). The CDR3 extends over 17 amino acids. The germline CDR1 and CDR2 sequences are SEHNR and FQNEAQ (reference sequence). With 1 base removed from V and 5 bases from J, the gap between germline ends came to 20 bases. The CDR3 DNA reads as TGTGCCAGCAGCTTAGAGGTGTGGGGGGGGCGACGGTATGGCTACACCTTC. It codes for CASSLEVWGGRRYGYTF.

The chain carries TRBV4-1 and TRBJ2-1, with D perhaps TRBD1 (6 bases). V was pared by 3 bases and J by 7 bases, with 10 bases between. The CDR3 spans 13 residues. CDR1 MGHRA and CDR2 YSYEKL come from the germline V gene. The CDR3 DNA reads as TGCGCCAGCAGCCAGGGGGCGGAGAATGAGCAGTTCTTC. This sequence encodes CASSQGAENEQFF.

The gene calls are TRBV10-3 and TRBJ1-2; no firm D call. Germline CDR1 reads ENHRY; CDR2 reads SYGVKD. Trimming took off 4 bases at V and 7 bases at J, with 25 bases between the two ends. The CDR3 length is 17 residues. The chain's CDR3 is CAISGTTGIASGGGYTF. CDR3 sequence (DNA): TGTGCCATCAGTGGCACTACCGGGATCGCTTCGGGTGGTGGCTACACCTTC.

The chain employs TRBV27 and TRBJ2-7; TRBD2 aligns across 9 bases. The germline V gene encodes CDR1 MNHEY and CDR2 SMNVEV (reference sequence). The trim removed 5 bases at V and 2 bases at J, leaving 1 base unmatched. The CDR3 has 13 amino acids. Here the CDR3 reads CASSVAGAYEQYF. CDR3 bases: TGTGCCAGCAGTGTAGCGGGAGCCTACGAGCAGTACTTC.